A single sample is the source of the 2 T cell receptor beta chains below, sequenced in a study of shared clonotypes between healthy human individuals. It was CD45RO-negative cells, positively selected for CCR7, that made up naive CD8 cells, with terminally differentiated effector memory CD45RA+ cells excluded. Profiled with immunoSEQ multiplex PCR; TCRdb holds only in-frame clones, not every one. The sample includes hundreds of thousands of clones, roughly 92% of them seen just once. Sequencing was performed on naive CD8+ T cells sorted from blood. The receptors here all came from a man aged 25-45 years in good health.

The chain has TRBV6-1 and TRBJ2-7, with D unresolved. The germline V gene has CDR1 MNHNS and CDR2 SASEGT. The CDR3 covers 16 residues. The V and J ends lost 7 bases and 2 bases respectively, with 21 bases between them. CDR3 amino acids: CASNERWGTGTYEQYF. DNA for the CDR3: TGTGCCAGCAATGAGCGTTGGGGTACCGGAACCTACGAGCAGTACTTC.

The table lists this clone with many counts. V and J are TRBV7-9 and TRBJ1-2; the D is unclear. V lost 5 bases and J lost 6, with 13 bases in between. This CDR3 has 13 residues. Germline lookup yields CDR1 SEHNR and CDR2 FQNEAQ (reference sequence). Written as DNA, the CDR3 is TGTGCCAGCAGCCTTGTCGTACGCGATGGCTACACCTTC. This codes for CASSLVVRDGYTF.